This TCR beta chain originates from a study of blood T cell repertoires in COVID-19. The overall study: Sources were T cells, B-cell-depleted T cells, or PBMCs; the material itself was cDNA or gDNA.

How the authors handled the data: Reference gene primer amplification yielded estimated nucleated cell counts. TCRdb keeps only in-frame clones here, not all; method: immunoSEQ multiplex PCR. The DNA was the basis for D and trimming; V, J and clone size are from that table. The sample contains hundreds of thousands of clones, 70% to 90% of which appear only once. The CDR3 length is 15 residues. Germline CDR1 reads MNHEY; CDR2 reads SMNVEV (reference sequence). The V end lost 4 bases, the J end lost 3 bases, and 15 bases lay between the germline ends. The specimen sequenced was peripheral blood. The chain recombines TRBV27 with TRBJ1-1, with no clear D. This sequence originates from a woman aged 18-29 years with acute or convalescent COVID-19. The CDR3 coding sequence is TGTGCCAGCAGTTCCCTCCCCCAGGCGTACACTGAAGCTTTCTTT. Translation: CASSSLPQAYTEAFF.